This T cell receptor (beta chain) was identified in a study of T-cell reconstitution after alpha-beta-depleted transplantation in children. Losses at the gene ends were 5 bases for V and 0 bases for J; bases not matched to a gene: 6. The CDR3 covers 16 residues. Per the germline V gene, CDR1 is MNHEY and CDR2 is SVGAGI. This clonotype was seen at least ten times. What it recognizes is unknown. Unique molecular identifiers were incorporated when the TCRbeta library was constructed. MiXCR was run by TCRdb on the PCR reads, yielding one entry per CDR3 protein. The profile covers hundreds of thousands of distinct CDR3 sequences, with roughly 9.1% appearing a single time and 35% to 45% taken by the ten largest. Study results and limitations: Expanded graft clones numbering several hundred reportedly gave rise to alpha-beta T cells about two months after transplant. Surviving recipient T cells and thymic progenitors produced the high day-60 TCRbeta diversity seen in some patients. T-cell counts and diversity were attributed mostly to newly produced T cells one year after transplant.

Specimen: PBMCs, mostly from graft donor cells, collected 360 days after TCRalphabeta/CD19-depleted stem cell transplant. The receptor was derived from a male patient between 2 and 15 years old who had a stem cell transplant for acute myeloid leukemia, so the T cells may come from the graft donor. The chain carries TRBV6-5 and TRBJ2-7; 11 bases are shared with TRBD2. CDR3 DNA sequence: TGTGCCAGCAGTCTATCCGGGACTAGCGGCTCCTACGAGCAGTACTTC. Its protein is CASSLSGTSGSYEQYF.